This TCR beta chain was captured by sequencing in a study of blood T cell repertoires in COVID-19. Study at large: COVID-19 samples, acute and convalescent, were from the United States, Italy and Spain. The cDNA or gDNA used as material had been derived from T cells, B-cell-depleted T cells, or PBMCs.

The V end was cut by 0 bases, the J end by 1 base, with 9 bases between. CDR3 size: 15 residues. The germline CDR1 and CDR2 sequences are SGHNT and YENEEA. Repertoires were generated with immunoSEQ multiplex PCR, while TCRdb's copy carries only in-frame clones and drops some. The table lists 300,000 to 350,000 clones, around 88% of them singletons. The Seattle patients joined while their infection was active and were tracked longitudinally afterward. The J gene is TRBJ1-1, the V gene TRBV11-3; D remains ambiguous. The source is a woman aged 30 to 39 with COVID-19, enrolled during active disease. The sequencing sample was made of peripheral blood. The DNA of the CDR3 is TGTGCCAGCAGCTTAGATCCAGGCACGAACACTGAAGCTTTCTTT. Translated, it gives CASSLDPGTNTEAFF.